The 25 T cell receptor beta chains below were found in one sample sequenced in a study of cytomegalovirus exposure and HLA in healthy donors. Both 60 Vbeta primers and 13 Jbeta primers went into the PCR. Method: immunoSEQ multiplex PCR; TCRdb's copy keeps in-frame clones and lacks some. Of some 120,000 clones in the sample, approximately 10% are singletons; the top ten hold about 4.7%. Sequencing used PBMCs. These receptors were collected from a woman between 18 and 30 years old in good health and CMV-seropositive.

V gene TRBV13 combines with J gene TRBJ1-6; D is perhaps TRBD1 (5 bases). Germline CDR1 and CDR2: PRHDT and FYEKMQ (reference sequence). V was pared by 5 bases and J by 10 bases, with 18 bases between. The CDR3 spans 15 residues. The CDR3 nucleotides read TGTGCCAGCAGCGACGGTGGCAGGGATGCATCACCCCTCCACTTT. This gives the protein CASSDGGRDASPLHF. The full variable domain, with the rest looked up from reference TRBV13 and TRBJ1-6, is AAGVIQSPRHLIKEKRETATLKCYPIPRHDTVYWYQQGPGQDPQFLISFYEKMQSDKGSIPDRFSAQQFSDYHSELNMSSLELGDSALYFCASSDGGRDASPLHFGNGTRLTVT.

This clone has more than one count but fewer than ten. The genes are TRBV5-1 and TRBJ1-1; no firm D call. V was trimmed by 0 bases and J by 0 bases, leaving 12 bases between them. The CDR3 loop spans 16 amino acids. CDR1 is SGHRS and CDR2 is YFSETQ in the germline V gene. CDR3 nucleotides: TGCGCCAGCAGCTTGGACGGTCTTTCTATGAACACTGAAGCTTTCTTT. This translates into CASSLDGLSMNTEAFF.

The chain employs TRBV5-1 and TRBJ1-2; 7 positions agree with TRBD1. This CDR3 comprises 14 residues. Per germline, CDR1 SGHRS and CDR2 YFSETQ. The junction had 7 bases not matched to a gene; V was cut back by 0 bases and J by 8 bases. The CDR3 spells CASSLGGGASGYTF. DNA for the CDR3: TGCGCCAGCAGCTTGGGAGGGGGCGCTTCGGGCTACACCTTC. Combining the CDR3 with reference TRBV5-1 and TRBJ1-2 gives the whole variable domain KAGVTQTPRYLIKTRGQQVTLSCSPISGHRSVSWYQQTPGQGLQFLFEYFSETQRNKGNFPGRFSGRQFSNSRSEMNVSTLELGDSALYLCASSLGGGASGYTFGSGTRLTVV.

This rearrangement joins TRBV27 to TRBJ2-7, with 8 bases aligning to TRBD1. CDR3 length: 16 residues. Germline CDR1 and CDR2: MNHEY and SMNVEV (reference sequence). With 5 bases clipped from V and 0 bases from J, the junction kept 9 bases outside the gene matches. This chain's CDR3 is CASSGYRDRTSYEQYF. CDR3 nucleotides: TGTGCCAGCAGTGGCTACCGGGACAGGACCTCCTACGAGCAGTACTTC.

The V call is TRBV4-1, the J call TRBJ2-1, with 9 nucleotides matching TRBD2. This CDR3 contains 13 residues. With 4 bases clipped from V and 11 bases from J, the junction kept 6 bases outside the gene matches. Per germline, CDR1 MGHRA and CDR2 YSYEKL. CDR3 DNA: TGCGCCAGCAGCCCAGTACTAGCGGGTAAGCAGTTCTTC. It encodes CASSPVLAGKQFF.

This clone showed up just a few times. The gene calls are TRBV4-1 and TRBJ1-1; possible D gene TRBD1, 5 bases. The V gene lost 3 bases and the J gene lost 4 bases, with 18 bases spanning the gap. Looked up from germline, CDR1 is MGHRA and CDR2 is YSYEKL. The CDR3 is 16 residues long. The CDR3 loop reads CASSHGAGKESTEAFF. In DNA, the CDR3 is TGCGCCAGCAGCCATGGCGCAGGGAAGGAGTCCACTGAAGCTTTCTTT.

This clone was seen a few times. This chain joins TRBV5-5 and TRBJ2-2, with 7 bases identical to TRBD2. V lost 3 bases and J lost 8; bases outside the gene matches: 7. This CDR3 has 14 residues. Germline V gene sequence: CDR1 SGHKS, CDR2 YYEKEE (reference sequence). The DNA of the CDR3 is TGTGCCAGCAGCTGGGGACTAACACCGGGGGAGCTGTTTTTT. This encodes CASSWGLTPGELFF.

This rearrangement joins TRBV19 to TRBJ2-5; 7 nucleotides line up with TRBD2. V lost 5 bases and J lost 3; bases outside the gene matches: 9. CDR3 length: 15 amino acids. The germline gives CDR1 LNHDA, CDR2 SQIVND (reference sequence). CDR3 in DNA: TGTGCCAGTAGTGGGCTAGCGGCTTCGAAAGAGACCCAGTACTTC. Amino acid sequence: CASSGLAASKETQYF.

This chain links TRBV30 with TRBJ1-5; perhaps TRBD1 as D (6 bases). The CDR3 length is 16 residues. Germline CDR1 is GTSNPN and CDR2 is SVGIG (reference sequence). With 1 base removed from V and 10 bases from J, the gap between germline ends came to 23 bases. This CDR3 is CAWSASGRTVRFPQHF. DNA for the CDR3: TGTGCCTGGAGTGCCTCGGGACGGACAGTAAGATTCCCCCAGCATTTT.

In this sample, this clone turned up a few times. The gene calls are TRBV6-6 and TRBJ1-3, with no clear D. CDR1 is MNHNY and CDR2 is SVGAGI in the germline V gene (reference sequence). The CDR3 totals 15 residues. Trimming took 4 bases from V and 0 from J, leaving 10 bases between them. CDR3 sequence: CASSSQSLSGNTIYF. The CDR3, as DNA: TGTGCCAGCAGTTCGCAGTCCCTCTCTGGAAACACCATATATTTT.

This rearrangement joins TRBV7-2 to TRBJ2-7; tentative D call: TRBD2 (5 bases). This CDR3 is 16 amino acids long. The V and J ends lost 2 bases and 0 bases respectively, with 14 bases between them. Per germline, CDR1 SGHTA and CDR2 FQGNSA. CDR3 coding DNA: TGTGCCAGCAGCTTAAGTCGAGCGGTTAGCTCCTACGAGCAGTACTTC. Its protein is CASSLSRAVSSYEQYF.

About this clone itself: This CDR3 fails to terminate in the conserved phenylalanine or tryptophan, so it likely reflects a read error. This rearrangement joins TRBV19 to TRBJ1-1; no reliable D call. This CDR3 has 14 residues. The germline gives CDR1 LNHDA, CDR2 SQIVND (reference sequence). With 3 bases removed from V and 1 base from J, the gap between germline ends came to 9 bases. In nucleotides, the CDR3 is TGTGCCAGTAGTATGGGATTCGGGAACACTGAAGCTTTCGTT. It translates to CASSMGFGNTEAFV.

This clone was counted between two and nine times. The rearrangement joins TRBV6-1 to TRBJ1-4; D gene unclear. The germline V gene encodes CDR1 MNHNS and CDR2 SASEGT. The CDR3 loop spans 14 amino acids. Trimming took 4 bases from V and 5 from J, leaving 11 bases between them. CDR3 nucleotides: TGTGCCAGCAGTGTCGACGGGATAAATGAAAAACTGTTTTTT. Its translation: CASSVDGINEKLFF.

This clone came up a few times. The chain employs TRBV5-1 and TRBJ1-1; D gene unclear. Germline V lookup: CDR1 SGHRS, CDR2 YFSETQ. This CDR3 is 14 amino acids long. V was shortened by 2 bases and J by 1 base, with 9 bases between the two germline ends. CDR3 residues: CASSFREQNTEAFF. Here the CDR3 DNA reads TGCGCCAGCAGCTTTCGGGAGCAGAACACTGAAGCTTTCTTT.

The sample holds a few counts of this clone. The chain has TRBV6-1 and TRBJ2-7; maybe TRBD1 (5 bases). V was trimmed by 6 bases and J by 0 bases, leaving 12 bases between them. CDR3 length: 14 amino acids. Germline-derived CDR1 and CDR2 are MNHNS and SASEGT. The CDR3 protein is CASRKTVLSYEQYF. The CDR3 DNA sequence: TGTGCCAGCAGAAAGACAGTCCTCTCCTACGAGCAGTACTTC.

This chain links TRBV11-2 with TRBJ1-1; a weak D match, TRBD1 (6 bases). CDR1 and CDR2 from the germline V gene are SGHAT and FQNNGV. The CDR3 has 14 amino acids. The V and J ends lost 5 bases and 1 base respectively, with 11 bases between them. The CDR3 protein is CASSDQTGNTEAFF. CDR3 bases: TGTGCCAGCAGCGACCAGACAGGGAACACTGAAGCTTTCTTT.

The chain joins TRBV5-4 to TRBJ1-5; possibly TRBD1 for D (6 bases). V gave up 0 bases and J gave up 0 bases, with 7 bases separating them. Germline V gene lookup returns CDR1 SGHNT and CDR2 YYREEE (reference sequence). The CDR3 sequence is 15 residues long. CDR3 protein: CASSLEGDSNQPQHF. CDR3 bases: TGTGCCAGCAGCTTGGAGGGGGATAGCAATCAGCCCCAGCATTTT.

Notes on this clone: At one boundary the junction diverges from the germline segment, which might be a read error. Other DNA sequences from this sample encode an identical CDR3 as well. V gene TRBV15 combines with J gene TRBJ1-1, with D perhaps TRBD1 (5 bases). This CDR3 has 12 amino acids. Germline V lookup: CDR1 LNHNV, CDR2 YYDKDF (reference sequence). CDR3 nucleotide sequence: TGTGCAACCAGCAGCTACAGCAAGGGGGCTTTCTTT. Its protein product is CATSSYSKGAFF.

In this sample, this clone turned up a few times. The gene calls are TRBV2 and TRBJ1-1, with D uncertain. V lost 6 bases and J lost 6, with 14 bases in between. Germline V gene lookup returns CDR1 SNHLY and CDR2 FYNNEI. CDR3 size: 13 residues. CDR3 residues: CASSTDRLSEAFF. For the CDR3, the DNA is TGTGCCAGCAGCACAGACCGCCTGTCTGAAGCTTTCTTT.

The chain uses TRBV2 and TRBJ1-1; D not resolved. The CDR3 sequence is 13 residues long. Germline CDR1 SNHLY, CDR2 FYNNEI. Trimming removed 1 base at V and 11 bases at J, with 14 bases between. CDR3 DNA: TGTGCCAGCAGTGAAGTCGGGGTCGGAGGGGCTTTCTTT. Protein sequence: CASSEVGVGGAFF.

The chain uses TRBV5-5 and TRBJ2-1; D ambiguous. Germline V lookup: CDR1 SGHKS, CDR2 YYEKEE (reference sequence). V was shortened by 2 bases and J by 8 bases, with 8 bases between the two germline ends. The CDR3 loop spans 12 amino acids. CDR3 protein: CASSLLAHEQFF. CDR3 nucleotide sequence: TGTGCCAGCAGCTTACTTGCCCATGAGCAGTTCTTC.

This clone has only a few counts. This chain joins TRBV7-9 and TRBJ1-1; D is possibly TRBD1 (5 bases). Germline V gives CDR1 SEHNR, CDR2 FQNEAQ (reference sequence). CDR3 length: 11 residues. V was pared by 5 bases and J by 7 bases, with 8 bases between. The DNA of the CDR3 is TGTGCCAGCAGCGGAGACAGTGAAGCTTTCTTT. Translated, it gives CASSGDSEAFF.

V usage is TRBV5-4 and J usage is TRBJ2-7; D not certain. This CDR3 spans 13 amino acids. Germline CDR1 and CDR2: SGHNT and YYREEE (reference sequence). V was trimmed by 1 base and J by 0 bases, leaving 5 bases between them. The CDR3 bases are TGTGCCAGCAGCTTGCCGAGCTCCTACGAGCAGTACTTC. Its protein product is CASSLPSSYEQYF. The full variable domain, with the rest looked up from reference TRBV5-4 and TRBJ2-7, is ETGVTQSPTHLIKTRGQQVTLRCSSQSGHNTVSWYQQALGQGPQFIFQYYREEENGRGNFPPRFSGLQFPNYSSELNVNALELDDSALYLCASSLPSSYEQYFGPGTRLTVT.

The chain combines TRBV7-2 with TRBJ2-7; TRBD2 matches at 8 bases. The CDR3 contains 13 residues. V shed 4 bases, J shed 4 bases, and the junction held 3 bases outside the gene matches. Germline V gene lookup returns CDR1 SGHTA and CDR2 FQGNSA. CDR3 in amino acids: CASSSGTSYEQYF. The CDR3 DNA reads TGTGCCAGCAGCTCCGGGACTAGTTACGAGCAGTACTTC.

The chain is built from TRBV19 and TRBJ2-1; D unclear. Per the germline V gene, CDR1 is LNHDA and CDR2 is SQIVND (reference sequence). V was cut by 5 bases and J by 0 bases, with 5 bases left in between. There are 13 residues in the CDR3. In DNA, the CDR3 is TGTGCCAGTAGTTTGAGCTCCTACAATGAGCAGTTCTTC. Its protein product is CASSLSSYNEQFF.